This TCR beta chain was found in a study of control samples from healthy donors and cancer patients. Sequencing used immunoSEQ multiplex PCR; TCRdb keeps in-frame clones, though not all of them. The sample yields around 180,000 clones, approximately 94% seen once. Germline V gene lookup returns CDR1 MNHEY and CDR2 SVGAGI. V lost 2 bases and J 2 bases, leaving 8 bases between the germline ends. The length of the CDR3 is 14 residues. The clonotype was recovered from a woman between 18 and 29 years old in good health. The material sequenced was blood. The chain links TRBV6-5 to TRBJ2-3; D gene ambiguous. CDR3 loop: CASSYDRDTDTQYF. CDR3 nucleotide sequence: TGTGCCAGCAGTTACGATAGGGACACAGATACGCAGTATTTT.